Listed here are 9 T cell receptor beta chains from one sample, sequenced in a study of blood T cell repertoires in COVID-19. Measured with immunoSEQ multiplex PCR; TCRdb has only the in-frame clones, and not every one. The sample consists of approximately 220,000 clones, roughly 85% of them appearing once. Material: PBMCs or T cells enriched from blood (not recorded which). Every receptor here comes from a woman in her thirties or forties with acute COVID-19.

This sequence joins TRBV29-1 and TRBJ2-2; D uncertain. Trimming stripped 4 bases from V and 2 bases from J, with 8 bases between. Germline V CDR1 and CDR2: SQVTM, ANQGSEA. The CDR3 totals 13 residues. The CDR3 sequence is CSVGHLNTGELFF. In DNA, the CDR3 is TGCAGCGTTGGTCACCTAAACACCGGGGAGCTGTTTTTT.

The V call is TRBV7-9, the J call TRBJ2-3; D possibly corresponds to TRBD2 (6 bases). CDR3 length: 15 residues. The V gene's germline CDR1 is SEHNR and CDR2 FQNEAQ (reference sequence). Trimming stripped 9 bases from V and 1 base from J, with 17 bases between. CDR3 DNA sequence: TGTGCCAGTCAAGGAGGGCCACCACGCACAGATACGCAGTATTTT. Translated: CASQGGPPRTDTQYF.

The table lists this clone with a count of one. This chain uses TRBV7-9 with TRBJ1-3; the D gene is possibly TRBD1 (5 bases). Trimming took off 1 base at V and 3 bases at J, with 7 bases between the two ends. This CDR3 spans 14 amino acids. The V gene's germline CDR1 is SEHNR and CDR2 FQNEAQ (reference sequence). CDR3 protein: CASSLEGVGNTIYF. The CDR3 nucleotides are TGTGCCAGCAGCTTAGAAGGGGTTGGAAACACCATATATTTT.

The chain joins TRBV24-1 to TRBJ1-5; the match to TRBD1 covers 10 bases. Per germline, CDR1 KGHDR and CDR2 SFDVKD. V trimming: 9 bases; J trimming: 0 bases; junction bases outside the gene matches: 10. The CDR3 is 17 amino acids. The CDR3, as DNA: TGTGCCACCTCTTCCGGGACAGGGGAATATAGCAATCAGCCCCAGCATTTT. Amino acid sequence: CATSSGTGEYSNQPQHF.

The rearrangement uses TRBV5-5 and TRBJ1-4; D uncertain. Germline V gene lookup returns CDR1 SGHKS and CDR2 YYEKEE (reference sequence). This CDR3 region has 14 residues. The V end was cut by 0 bases, the J end by 3 bases, with 6 bases between. The CDR3 spells CASSLAPSNEKLFF. The DNA for the CDR3 is TGTGCCAGCAGCTTGGCCCCTTCTAATGAAAAACTGTTTTTT. The full variable domain, with the rest looked up from reference TRBV5-5 and TRBJ1-4, is DAGVTQSPTHLIKTRGQQVTLRCSPISGHKSVSWYQQVLGQGPQFIFQYYEKEERGRGNFPDRFSARQFPNYSSELNVNALLLGDSALYLCASSLAPSNEKLFFGSGTQLSVL.

In DNA, the CDR3 is TGTGCCAGCAGCTTCTATACACAGGTTTTCAATCAGCCCCAGCATTTT. Its protein is CASSFYTQVFNQPQHF. This chain connects TRBV5-6 to TRBJ1-5; tentatively, D is TRBD1 (5 bases). CDR3 length: 16 residues. Germline V gene data show CDR1 as SGHDT and CDR2 as YYEEEE. With 2 bases removed from V and 3 bases from J, the gap between germline ends came to 15 bases.

This rearrangement joins TRBV29-1 to TRBJ2-2; 7 bases are a match to TRBD1. CDR3 length: 18 residues. Germline V CDR1 and CDR2: SQVTM, ANQGSEA. The V and J ends lost 7 bases and 4 bases, in that order; junction bases with no gene match: 21. The CDR3 sequence: CSAMDTGARPLGTGELFF. Written as DNA, the CDR3 is TGCAGCGCTATGGACACAGGGGCCCGACCTTTGGGCACCGGGGAGCTGTTTTTT.

V and J are TRBV7-9 and TRBJ2-3, with 10 bases lining up with TRBD2. CDR1 and CDR2 (germline): SEHNR, FQNEAQ (reference sequence). This CDR3 region has 15 residues. J lost 2 bases, V lost 4 bases, and 3 bases had no gene match. CDR3 protein: CASSWTSGFTDTQYF. The CDR3 coding sequence is TGTGCCAGCAGCTGGACTAGCGGTTTCACAGATACGCAGTATTTT.

This sequence joins TRBV5-8 and TRBJ1-1, with D possibly matching TRBD1 (5 bases). Between the trimmed V and J ends, which lost 0 bases and 1 base, there was a span of 10 bases. The CDR3 extends over 15 amino acids. CDR1 and CDR2 from the germline V gene are SGHTS and YDEGEE. The CDR3 DNA reads as TGTGCCAGCAGCTTGGTCAGGGTAAGGAACACTGAAGCTTTCTTT. It encodes CASSLVRVRNTEAFF.